This T cell receptor beta chain comes out of a study of lymphopenia after photon versus proton radiotherapy. Study-wide results and caveats: Oligoclonal CD8+ Temra expansion after nadir drove photon patients' diversity drop. Better survival with proton therapy was suggested as possible, not demonstrated. Photon-treated patients lost naive T cells and TCR diversity; proton-treated stayed stable. A bigger post-nadir fall in TCR diversity correlated inversely with survival time in deceased patients.

Remarks on this clone: Its antigen is unknown.

The CDR3 has 15 amino acids. The V and J ends lost 3 bases and 4 bases respectively, with 14 bases between them. CDR1 is LNHDA and CDR2 is SQIVND in the germline V gene (reference sequence). The protocol was immunoSEQ multiplex PCR, while the TCRdb copy is restricted to in-frame clones and leaves out a portion. The data hold about 24,000 clones, with roughly 80% observed a single time. The chain uses TRBV19 and TRBJ2-3; TRBD1 is a possible D gene (5 bases). The TCR was taken from a man between 35 and 55 years old with gastric cancer. Specimen: peripheral blood, collected from a patient treated with photon-based radiotherapy. CDR3 residues: CASSISRAQSDTQYF. The CDR3 DNA is TGTGCCAGTAGTATTTCCAGGGCACAATCAGATACGCAGTATTTT.